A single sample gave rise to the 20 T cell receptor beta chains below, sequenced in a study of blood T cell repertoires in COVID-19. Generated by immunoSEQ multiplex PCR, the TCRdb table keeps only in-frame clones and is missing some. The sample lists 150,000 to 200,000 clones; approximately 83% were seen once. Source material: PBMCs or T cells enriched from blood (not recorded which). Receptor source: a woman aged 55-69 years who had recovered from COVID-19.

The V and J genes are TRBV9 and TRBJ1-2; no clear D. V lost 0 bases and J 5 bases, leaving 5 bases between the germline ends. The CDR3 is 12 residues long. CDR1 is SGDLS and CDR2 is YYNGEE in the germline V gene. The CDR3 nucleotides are TGTGCCAGCAGCGTAGCGGGATATGGCTACACCTTC. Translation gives CASSVAGYGYTF.

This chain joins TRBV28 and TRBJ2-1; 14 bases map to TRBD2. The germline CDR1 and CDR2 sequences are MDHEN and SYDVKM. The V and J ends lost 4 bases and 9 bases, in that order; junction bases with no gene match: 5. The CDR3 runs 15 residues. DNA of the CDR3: TGTGCCAGCAGTTCGGGACTAGCGGGAGTGAGTGAGCAGTTCTTC. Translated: CASSSGLAGVSEQFF.

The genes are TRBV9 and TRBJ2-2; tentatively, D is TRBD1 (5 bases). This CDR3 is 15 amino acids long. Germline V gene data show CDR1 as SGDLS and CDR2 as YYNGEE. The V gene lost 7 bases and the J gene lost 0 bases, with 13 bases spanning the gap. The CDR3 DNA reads TGTGCCAGCCAAGCAGGGTCGGCGAACACCGGGGAGCTGTTTTTT. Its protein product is CASQAGSANTGELFF.

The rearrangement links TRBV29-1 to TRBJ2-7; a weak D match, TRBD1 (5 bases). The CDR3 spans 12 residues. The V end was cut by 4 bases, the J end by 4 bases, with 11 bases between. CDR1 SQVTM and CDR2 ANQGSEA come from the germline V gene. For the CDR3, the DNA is TGCAGCGTTGGGGCAGGGCCTTACGAGCAGTACTTC. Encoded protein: CSVGAGPYEQYF.

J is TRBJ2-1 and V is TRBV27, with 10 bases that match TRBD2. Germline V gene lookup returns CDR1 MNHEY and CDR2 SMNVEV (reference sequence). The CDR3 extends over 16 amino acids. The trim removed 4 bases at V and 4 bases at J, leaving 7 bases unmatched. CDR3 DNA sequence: TGTGCCAGCAGTTGGAGCGGGAGGGCCTCTTACAATGAGCAGTTCTTC. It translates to CASSWSGRASYNEQFF.

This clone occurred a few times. CDR3 sequence (DNA): TGTGCCAGCAGCGGATTGGGCGGGAGGAGTACGGAGCAGTACTTC. This sequence encodes CASSGLGGRSTEQYF. This chain connects TRBV9 to TRBJ2-7, with 8 positions matching TRBD2. V shed 3 bases, J shed 7 bases, and the junction held 12 bases outside the gene matches. Germline lookup yields CDR1 SGDLS and CDR2 YYNGEE. This CDR3 is built from 15 residues. The variable domain in full, with the rest retrieved from reference TRBV9 and TRBJ2-7, is DSGVTQTPKHLITATGQRVTLRCSPRSGDLSVYWYQQSLDQGLQFLIQYYNGEERAKGNILERFSAQQFPDLHSELNLSSLELGDSALYFCASSGLGGRSTEQYFGPGTRLTVT.

The CDR3 loop is CAWSLRGRGNEQFF. The CDR3 DNA sequence: TGTGCCTGGAGTCTTCGCGGGCGCGGCAATGAGCAGTTCTTC. This sequence joins TRBV30 and TRBJ2-1; D is perhaps TRBD2 (5 bases). The CDR3 has 14 residues. CDR1 and CDR2 (germline): GTSNPN, SVGIG (reference sequence). V was clipped by 2 bases and J by 6 bases, with 14 bases between them.

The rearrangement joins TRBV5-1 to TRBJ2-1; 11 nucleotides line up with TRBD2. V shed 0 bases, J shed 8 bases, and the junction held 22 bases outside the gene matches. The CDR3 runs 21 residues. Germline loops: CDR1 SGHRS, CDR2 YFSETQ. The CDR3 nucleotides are TGCGCCAGCAGCTTGGACGGGGCTAGCGGGGGGCGGGTTCACACTATGGATGAGCAGTTCTTC. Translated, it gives CASSLDGASGGRVHTMDEQFF.

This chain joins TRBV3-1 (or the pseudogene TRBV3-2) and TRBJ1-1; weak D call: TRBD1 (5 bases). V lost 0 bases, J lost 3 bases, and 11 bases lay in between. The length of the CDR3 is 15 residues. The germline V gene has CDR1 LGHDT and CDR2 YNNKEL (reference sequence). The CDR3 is CASSQDLGGDTEAFF. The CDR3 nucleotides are TGTGCCAGCAGCCAAGATCTTGGGGGGGACACTGAAGCTTTCTTT.

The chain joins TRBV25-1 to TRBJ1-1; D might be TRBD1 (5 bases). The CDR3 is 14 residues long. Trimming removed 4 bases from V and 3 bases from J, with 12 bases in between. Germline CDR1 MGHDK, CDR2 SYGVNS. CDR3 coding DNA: TGTGCCAGCAGTGCCTCCTTAGGGGACACTGAAGCTTTCTTT. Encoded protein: CASSASLGDTEAFF.

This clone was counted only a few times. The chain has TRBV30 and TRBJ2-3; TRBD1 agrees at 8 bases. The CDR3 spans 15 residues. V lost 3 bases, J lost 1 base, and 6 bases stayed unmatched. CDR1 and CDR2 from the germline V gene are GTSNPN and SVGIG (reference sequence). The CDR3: CAWRLGQGGTDTQYF. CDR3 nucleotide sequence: TGTGCCTGGAGACTTGGACAGGGAGGCACAGATACGCAGTATTTT.

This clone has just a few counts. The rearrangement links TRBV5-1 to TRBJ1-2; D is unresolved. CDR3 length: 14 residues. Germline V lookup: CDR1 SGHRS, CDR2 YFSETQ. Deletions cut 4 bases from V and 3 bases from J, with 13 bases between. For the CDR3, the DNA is TGCGCCAGCAGCCCCGCTGCCGGGGACTATGGCTACACCTTC. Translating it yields CASSPAAGDYGYTF.

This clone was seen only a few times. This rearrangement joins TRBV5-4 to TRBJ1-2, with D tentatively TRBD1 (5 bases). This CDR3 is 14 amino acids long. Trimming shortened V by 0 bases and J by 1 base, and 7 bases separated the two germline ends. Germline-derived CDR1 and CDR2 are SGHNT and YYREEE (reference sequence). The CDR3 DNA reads TGTGCCAGCAGCTTGGGGGGCGGTAACTATGGCTACACCTTC. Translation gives CASSLGGGNYGYTF.

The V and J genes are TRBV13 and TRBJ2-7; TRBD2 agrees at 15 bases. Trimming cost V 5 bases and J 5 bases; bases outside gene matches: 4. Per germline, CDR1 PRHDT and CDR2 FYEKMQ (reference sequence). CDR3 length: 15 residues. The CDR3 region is CASSPWTSGGDEQYF. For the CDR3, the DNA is TGTGCCAGCAGCCCTTGGACTAGCGGGGGGGACGAGCAGTACTTC.

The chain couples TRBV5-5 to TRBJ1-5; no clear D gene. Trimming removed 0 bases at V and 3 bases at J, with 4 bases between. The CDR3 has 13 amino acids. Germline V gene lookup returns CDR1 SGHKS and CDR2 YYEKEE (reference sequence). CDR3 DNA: TGTGCCAGCAGCTTGGCAGTCAATCAGCCCCAGCATTTT. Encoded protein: CASSLAVNQPQHF. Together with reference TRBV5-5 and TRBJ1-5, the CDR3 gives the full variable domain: DAGVTQSPTHLIKTRGQQVTLRCSPISGHKSVSWYQQVLGQGPQFIFQYYEKEERGRGNFPDRFSARQFPNYSSELNVNALLLGDSALYLCASSLAVNQPQHFGDGTRLSIL.

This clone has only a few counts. Here the CDR3 reads CASSSTLAGAYNEQFF. The CDR3 DNA follows: TGTGCCAGCAGTTCTACTCTAGCGGGGGCCTACAATGAGCAGTTCTTC. The J gene is TRBJ2-1, the V gene TRBV6-5; TRBD2 matches at 10 bases. The CDR3 loop spans 16 amino acids. Germline lookup yields CDR1 MNHEY and CDR2 SVGAGI. The ends lost 4 bases at V and 2 bases at J; junction bases unmatched: 5.

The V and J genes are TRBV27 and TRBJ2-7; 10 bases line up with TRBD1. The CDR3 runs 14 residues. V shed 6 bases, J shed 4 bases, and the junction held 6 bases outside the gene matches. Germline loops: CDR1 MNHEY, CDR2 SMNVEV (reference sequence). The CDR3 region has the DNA TGTGCCAGCAGGAGGACAGGGGGACCTTACGAGCAGTACTTC. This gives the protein CASRRTGGPYEQYF.

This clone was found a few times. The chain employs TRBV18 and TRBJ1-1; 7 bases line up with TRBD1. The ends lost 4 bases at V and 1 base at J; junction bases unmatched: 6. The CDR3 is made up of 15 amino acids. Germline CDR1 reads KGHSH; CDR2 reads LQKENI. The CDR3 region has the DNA TGTGCCAGCTCACTGTCGACAGGGCAGAACACTGAAGCTTTCTTT. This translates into CASSLSTGQNTEAFF.

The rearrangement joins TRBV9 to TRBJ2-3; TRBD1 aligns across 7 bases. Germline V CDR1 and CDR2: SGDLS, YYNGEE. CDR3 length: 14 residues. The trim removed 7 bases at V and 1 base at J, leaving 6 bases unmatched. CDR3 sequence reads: CASGGQVRTDTQYF. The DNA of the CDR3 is TGTGCCAGCGGAGGACAGGTCCGCACAGATACGCAGTATTTT.

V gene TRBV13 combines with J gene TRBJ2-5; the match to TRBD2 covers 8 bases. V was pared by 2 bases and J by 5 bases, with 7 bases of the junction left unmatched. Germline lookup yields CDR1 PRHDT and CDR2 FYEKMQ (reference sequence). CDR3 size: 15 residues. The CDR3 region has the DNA TGTGCCAGCAGCTTATCCGGGGGGGCCGGGGAGACCCAGTACTTC. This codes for CASSLSGGAGETQYF.